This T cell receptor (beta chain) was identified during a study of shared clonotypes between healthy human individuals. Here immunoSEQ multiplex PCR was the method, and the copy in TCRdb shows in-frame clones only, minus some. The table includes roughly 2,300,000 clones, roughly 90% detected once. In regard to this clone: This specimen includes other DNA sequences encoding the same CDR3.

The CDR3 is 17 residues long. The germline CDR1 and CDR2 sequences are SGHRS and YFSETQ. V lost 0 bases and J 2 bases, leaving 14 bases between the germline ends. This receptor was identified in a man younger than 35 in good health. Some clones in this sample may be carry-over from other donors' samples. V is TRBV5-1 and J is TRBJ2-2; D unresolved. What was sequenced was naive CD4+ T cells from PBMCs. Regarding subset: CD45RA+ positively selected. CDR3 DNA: TGCGCCAGCAGCTTGGCTGGTACGGGTCTAAACACCGGGGAGCTGTTTTTT. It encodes CASSLAGTGLNTGELFF.